This T cell receptor beta chain was found in a study of blood T cell repertoires in COVID-19. The wider study: The United States, Italy and Spain supplied acute and convalescent COVID-19 samples. PBMCs, B-cell-depleted T cells, or T cells provided the cDNA or gDNA that made up the material.

Seattle patient enrollment occurred during active infection, with longitudinal follow-up thereafter. In the original processing: Amplification from reference gene primers served as the basis for estimated nucleated cell counts. TCRdb keeps only in-frame clones here, not all; method: immunoSEQ multiplex PCR. V, J and clone size are taken as reported in that table, and D and trimming were inferred from the DNA itself. The sample lists about 190,000 clones; around 76% were seen once. The sequencing sample was made of peripheral blood. This receptor was taken from a woman aged 60 to 75 with COVID-19, enrolled during active disease.

This CDR3 reads CAAGAGANEKLFF. The CDR3 DNA sequence: TGTGCCGCCGGGGCAGGGGCTAATGAAAAACTGTTTTTT. This sequence joins TRBV7-9 and TRBJ1-4; weak D call: TRBD1 (6 bases). The CDR3 sequence is 13 residues long. Germline V gene sequence: CDR1 SEHNR, CDR2 FQNEAQ (reference sequence). Trimming shortened V by 11 bases and J by 3 bases, and 13 bases separated the two germline ends.